This entry lists 3 T cell receptor beta chains sequenced from one sample in a study of neurological immune-mediated disorders. TCRdb used MiXCR to reprocess the 5' RACE reads, holding one entry per CDR3 protein. The table lists roughly 100,000 distinct CDR3 sequences, less than 14% of them singletons. The time point denotes: longitudinal time-point 3. Sequencing used PBMCs. The receptors derive from a female donor with HTLV-1-associated myelopathy (HAM/TSP).

This clonotype was detected ten times or more. This rearrangement joins TRBV5-1 to TRBJ1-3; D might be TRBD1 (5 bases). There are 14 residues in the CDR3. V lost 3 bases and J 4 bases, leaving 11 bases between the germline ends. Per germline, CDR1 SGHRS and CDR2 YFSETQ. The DNA for the CDR3 is TGCGCCAGCAGCTCCGGGACGACGGGAAACACCATATATTTT. It specifies CASSSGTTGNTIYF.

This clonotype was detected only a few times. The V call is TRBV5-1, the J call TRBJ1-3, with D unresolved. The CDR3 length is 15 residues. The V gene lost 4 bases and the J gene lost 0 bases, with 11 bases spanning the gap. Germline assignment: CDR1 SGHRS and CDR2 YFSETQ. CDR3 DNA: TGCGCCAGCAGCACCGACGGGAGCTCTGGAAACACCATATATTTT. Encoded protein: CASSTDGSSGNTIYF.

A remark on this clonotype: A much more abundant neighbour one base away suggests this may be a read error. The genes are TRBV7-3 and TRBJ2-1, with a tentative D call TRBD1 (5 bases). There are 13 residues in the CDR3. CDR1 is SGHTA, CDR2 FQGTGA, per germline. CDR3 nucleotide sequence: TGTGCCAGCTGCTTAAGCAGGGACAATGAGCAGTTCTTC. Its protein is CASCLSRDNEQFF.